The T cell receptor beta chain under discussion was sequenced for a study of molecular identifiers for immune sequencing clone quantification. Previously described methods with listed TCR primers produced the bulk TCR libraries. TCRdb redid the calling of the PCR reads with MiXCR, one entry per CDR3 protein. The sample records hundreds of thousands of distinct CDR3 sequences, roughly a fifth being singletons. This clonotype was observed a few times. V was pared by 6 bases and J by 8 bases, with 11 bases between. This CDR3 spans 12 amino acids. The receptor was isolated from a human donor in good health. Some libraries in this study had Jurkat cell RNA spiked in. The chain couples TRBV12-3 or TRBV12-4 to TRBJ2-1, with unresolved D. Sequences were obtained from naive CD8+ T cells from blood, with Jurkat cell RNA spiked in. Subset of the sample: FACS-sorted CD8+CD4-CCR7+CD45RA+ naive T cells. CDR3 bases: TGTGCCAGCAGGCACGACCCCCATGAGCAGTTCTTC. Translated, it gives CASRHDPHEQFF.